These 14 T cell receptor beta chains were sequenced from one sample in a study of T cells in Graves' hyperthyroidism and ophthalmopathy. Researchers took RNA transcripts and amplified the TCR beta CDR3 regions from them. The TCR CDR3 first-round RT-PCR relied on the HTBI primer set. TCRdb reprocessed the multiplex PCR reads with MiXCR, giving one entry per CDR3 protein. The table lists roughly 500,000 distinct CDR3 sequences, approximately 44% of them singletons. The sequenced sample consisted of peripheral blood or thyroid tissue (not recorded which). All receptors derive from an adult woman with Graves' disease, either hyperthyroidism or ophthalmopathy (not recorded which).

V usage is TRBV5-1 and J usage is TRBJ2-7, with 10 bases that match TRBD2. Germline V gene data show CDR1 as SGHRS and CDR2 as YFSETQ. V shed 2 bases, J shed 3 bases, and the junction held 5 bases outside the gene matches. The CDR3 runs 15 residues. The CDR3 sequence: CASSLLAGNFYEQYF. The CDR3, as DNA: TGCGCCAGCAGCTTACTAGCGGGGAACTTCTACGAGCAGTACTTC.

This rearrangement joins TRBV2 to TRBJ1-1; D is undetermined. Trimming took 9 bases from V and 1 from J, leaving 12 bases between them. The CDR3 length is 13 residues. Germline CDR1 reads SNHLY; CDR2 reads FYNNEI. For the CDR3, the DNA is TGTGCCAGACTCAGTACGGGGAACACTGAAGCTTTCTTT. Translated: CARLSTGNTEAFF.

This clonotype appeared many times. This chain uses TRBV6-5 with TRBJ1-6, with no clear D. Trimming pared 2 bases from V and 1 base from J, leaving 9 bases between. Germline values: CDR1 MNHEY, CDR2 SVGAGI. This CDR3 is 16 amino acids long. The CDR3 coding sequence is TGTGCCAGCAGTTACGGTTCGGAATCCTATAATTCACCCCTCCACTTT. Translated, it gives CASSYGSESYNSPLHF.

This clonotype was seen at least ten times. Here the CDR3 DNA reads TGTGCCAGCAGCTTCGACTCGTTGGGAGCCTCTGGAAACACCATATATTTT. It codes for CASSFDSLGASGNTIYF. This chain uses TRBV11-2 with TRBJ1-3; D unresolved. V lost 3 bases and J lost 0, with 15 bases in between. Germline loops: CDR1 SGHAT, CDR2 FQNNGV. The CDR3 loop spans 17 amino acids.

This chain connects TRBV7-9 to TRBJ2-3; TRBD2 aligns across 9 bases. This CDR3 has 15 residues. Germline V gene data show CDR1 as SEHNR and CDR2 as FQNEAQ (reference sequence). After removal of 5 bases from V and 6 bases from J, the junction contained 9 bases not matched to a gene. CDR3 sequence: CASSPLGLAGDTQYF. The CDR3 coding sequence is TGTGCCAGCAGCCCCCTGGGGCTAGCGGGGGATACGCAGTATTTT.

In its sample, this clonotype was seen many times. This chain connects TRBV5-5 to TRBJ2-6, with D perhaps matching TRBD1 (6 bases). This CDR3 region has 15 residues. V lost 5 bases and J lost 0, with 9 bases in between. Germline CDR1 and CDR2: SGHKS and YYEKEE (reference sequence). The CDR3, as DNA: TGTGCCAGCAGGATGACAGGCTCTGGGGCCAACGTCCTGACTTTC. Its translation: CASRMTGSGANVLTF. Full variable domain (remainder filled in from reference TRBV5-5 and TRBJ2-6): DAGVTQSPTHLIKTRGQQVTLRCSPISGHKSVSWYQQVLGQGPQFIFQYYEKEERGRGNFPDRFSARQFPNYSSELNVNALLLGDSALYLCASRMTGSGANVLTFGAGSRLTVL.

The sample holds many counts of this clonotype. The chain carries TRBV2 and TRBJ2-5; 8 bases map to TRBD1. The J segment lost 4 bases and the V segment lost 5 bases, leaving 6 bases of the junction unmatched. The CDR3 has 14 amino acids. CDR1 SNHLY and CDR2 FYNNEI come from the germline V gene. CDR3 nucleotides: TGTGCCAGCAGTTTTGGACAGGGACGAGAGACCCAGTACTTC. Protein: CASSFGQGRETQYF.

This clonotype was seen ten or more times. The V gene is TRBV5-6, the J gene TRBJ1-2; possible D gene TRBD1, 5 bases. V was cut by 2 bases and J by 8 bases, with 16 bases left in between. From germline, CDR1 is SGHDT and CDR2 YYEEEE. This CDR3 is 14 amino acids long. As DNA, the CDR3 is TGTGCCAGCAGCTTCCGGGGGGATCGTATCGGCTACACCTTC. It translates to CASSFRGDRIGYTF.

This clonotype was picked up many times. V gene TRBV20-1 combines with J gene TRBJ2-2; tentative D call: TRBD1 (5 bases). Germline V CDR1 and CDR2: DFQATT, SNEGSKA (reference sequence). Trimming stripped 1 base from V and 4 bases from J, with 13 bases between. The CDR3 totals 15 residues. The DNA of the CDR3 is TGCAGTGCTAGAGGAAGGGGCATCCCCACCGGGGAGCTGTTTTTT. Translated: CSARGRGIPTGELFF.

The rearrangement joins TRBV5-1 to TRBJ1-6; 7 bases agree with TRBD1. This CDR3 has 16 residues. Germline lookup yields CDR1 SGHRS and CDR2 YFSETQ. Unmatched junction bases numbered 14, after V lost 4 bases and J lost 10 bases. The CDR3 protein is CASSRQTGDGRSPLHF. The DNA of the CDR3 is TGCGCCAGCAGCCGACAAACAGGGGATGGCAGGTCACCCCTCCACTTT.

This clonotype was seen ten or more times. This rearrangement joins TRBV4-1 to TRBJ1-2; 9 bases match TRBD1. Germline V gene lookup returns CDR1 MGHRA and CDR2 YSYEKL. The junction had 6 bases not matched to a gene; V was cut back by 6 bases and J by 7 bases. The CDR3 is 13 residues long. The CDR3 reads CASRPTGGTGYTF. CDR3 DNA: TGCGCCAGCAGGCCGACAGGGGGGACTGGCTACACCTTC.

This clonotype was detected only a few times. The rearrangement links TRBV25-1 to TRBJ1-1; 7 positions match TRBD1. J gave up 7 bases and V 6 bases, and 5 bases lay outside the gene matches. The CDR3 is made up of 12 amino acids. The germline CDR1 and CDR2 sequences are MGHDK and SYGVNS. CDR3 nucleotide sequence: TGTGCCAGCAGGAGGGGGCAGGTTGAAGCTTTCTTT. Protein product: CASRRGQVEAFF.

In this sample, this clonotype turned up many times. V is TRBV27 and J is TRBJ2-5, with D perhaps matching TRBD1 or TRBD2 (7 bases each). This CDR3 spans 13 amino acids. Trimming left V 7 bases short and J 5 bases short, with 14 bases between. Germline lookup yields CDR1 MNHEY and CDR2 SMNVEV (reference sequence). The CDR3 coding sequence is TGTGCCAGCAAGACAGGGAGGGCGGAGACCCAGTACTTC. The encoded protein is CASKTGRAETQYF.

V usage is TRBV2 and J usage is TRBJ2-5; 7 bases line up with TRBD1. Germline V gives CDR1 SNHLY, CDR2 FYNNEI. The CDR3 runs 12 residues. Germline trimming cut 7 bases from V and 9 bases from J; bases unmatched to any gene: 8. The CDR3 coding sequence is TGTGCCAGCATCCTCGACAGGGCGCCCCAGTACTTC. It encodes CASILDRAPQYF.